This TCR beta chain was sequenced during a study of identical twins. This clonotype was counted many times. Its antigen is unknown. Study results and limitations: Surplus twin overlap in beta out-of-frame sequences was less pronounced. Diverse VJ usage suggested most zero-insertion clonotypes were not invariant T cells. Insertions ran lower in abundant cord blood beta clonotypes, though not in memory repertoires.

From germline, CDR1 is SQVTM and CDR2 ANQGSEA. The CDR3 is 15 amino acids. V was cut by 5 bases and J by 3 bases, with 17 bases left in between. Using its own MiXCR run on the 5' RACE reads, TCRdb lists one record per CDR3 protein. The sample includes a few hundred thousand distinct CDR3 sequences, more than 9% seen only once; the top ten take roughly 3%. This same sample was also part of a study on yellow fever vaccine responses in identical twins. That work contributes: In identical twins, vaccine T cell responses appeared partly shared and partly individual.

This clonotype was obtained from a woman between 18 and 29 years old in good health. The chain combines TRBV29-1 with TRBJ2-1; D is perhaps TRBD2 (5 bases). Sequenced material: PBMCs. The CDR3 here is CSVKGAERVYNEQFF. CDR3 nucleotide sequence: TGCAGCGTTAAAGGAGCGGAAAGGGTCTACAATGAGCAGTTCTTC.